A single sample is the source of the 25 T cell receptor beta chains below, sequenced in a study of a mutant IDH1 vaccine in newly diagnosed glioma. Antigens of these TCRs are unknown. Specified time point: week 5, during vaccination. Every vaccination contained 300 ug of the mutant IDH1 20-mer peptide and was paired with topical imiquimod. Data came from immunoSEQ multiplex PCR; TCRdb stores just in-frame clones and leaves some out. The repertoire holds fewer than 100,000 clones, with about 91% as singletons. The specimen was PBMCs, collected from a glioma patient whose treatment included an IDH1 peptide vaccine. The source of these receptors is a woman between 50 and 59 years old with glioma.

The chain has TRBV19 and TRBJ2-7; D unclear. The CDR3 loop spans 13 amino acids. V dropped 7 bases and J dropped 6 bases, with 16 bases sitting between them. Germline V gene lookup returns CDR1 LNHDA and CDR2 SQIVND (reference sequence). The CDR3 coding sequence is TGTGCCAGTAATATTTCCGGCCCCAGCGAGCAGTACTTC. It encodes CASNISGPSEQYF.

This clone has only one observation. The J gene is TRBJ2-1, the V gene TRBV10-1, with 10 positions matching TRBD2. V shed 6 bases, J shed 2 bases, and the junction held 22 bases outside the gene matches. Germline-derived CDR1 and CDR2 are WNHNN and SYGVQD (reference sequence). The CDR3 contains 21 residues. CDR3 sequence (DNA): TGCGCCAGCAGGGATCTAGCGGGAGAAGGGACCTACCAGGGTACCTACAATGAGCAGTTCTTC. Translation: CASRDLAGEGTYQGTYNEQFF.

The V and J genes are TRBV9 and TRBJ2-7; 8 bases are a match to TRBD2. In germline, CDR1 is SGDLS, CDR2 YYNGEE. This CDR3 region has 15 residues. The J segment lost 2 bases and the V segment lost 2 bases, leaving 6 bases of the junction unmatched. In nucleotides, the CDR3 is TGTGCCAGCAGCGTCGGGGGGGTATTCCCCTACGAGCAGTACTTC. This gives the protein CASSVGGVFPYEQYF.

V usage is TRBV9 and J usage is TRBJ2-5; tentative D call: TRBD2 (6 bases). V was trimmed by 4 bases and J by 3 bases, leaving 16 bases between them. This CDR3 contains 15 residues. In germline, CDR1 is SGDLS, CDR2 YYNGEE. This CDR3 is CASSRPPGLEETQYF. The CDR3 DNA reads TGTGCCAGCAGCCGCCCCCCGGGACTCGAAGAGACCCAGTACTTC.

The gene calls are TRBV28 and TRBJ2-7, with 9 positions matching TRBD1. After removal of 5 bases from V and 3 bases from J, the junction contained 5 bases not matched to a gene. CDR1 and CDR2 (germline): MDHEN, SYDVKM. The CDR3 totals 14 residues. CDR3 residues: CASSGPGQGYEQYF. The CDR3 bases are TGTGCCAGCAGTGGACCGGGACAGGGCTACGAGCAGTACTTC.

This rearrangement joins TRBV18 to TRBJ1-1; a possible D gene is TRBD1 (6 bases). Germline values: CDR1 KGHSH, CDR2 LQKENI. V lost 3 bases, J lost 0 bases, and 14 bases lay in between. This CDR3 region has 16 residues. CDR3 amino acids: CASSPVTGRMNTEAFF. CDR3 DNA sequence: TGTGCCAGCTCACCTGTGACAGGACGAATGAACACTGAAGCTTTCTTT.

This chain uses TRBV27 with TRBJ2-3; either TRBD1 or TRBD2 may supply D (5 bases each). The CDR3 totals 15 residues. V dropped 5 bases and J dropped 6 bases, with 18 bases sitting between them. The germline CDR1 and CDR2 sequences are MNHEY and SMNVEV (reference sequence). CDR3 DNA: TGTGCCAGCAGTCCCCGGGACCCAGCCAGCGATACGCAGTATTTT. Its protein product is CASSPRDPASDTQYF.

This rearrangement joins TRBV9 to TRBJ1-6; TRBD1 is a possible D gene (5 bases). The CDR3 has 15 amino acids. V lost 4 bases, J lost 5 bases, and 13 bases lay in between. Germline V gene sequence: CDR1 SGDLS, CDR2 YYNGEE. CDR3 loop: CASSPGAGHNSPLHF. The CDR3 nucleotides are TGTGCCAGCAGCCCCGGAGCGGGACATAATTCACCCCTCCACTTT.

Points on this clone: This likely comes from a read error, as the CDR3 has no conserved phenylalanine or tryptophan at its end. The chain uses TRBV6-6 and TRBJ1-5; D not resolved. The CDR3 is made up of 14 amino acids. Germline values: CDR1 MNHNY, CDR2 SVGAGI (reference sequence). Trimming stripped 4 bases from V and 9 bases from J, with 16 bases between. This chain's CDR3 is CASSSRTGGRPQHL. In DNA, the CDR3 is TGTGCCAGCAGTTCCCGGACTGGCGGGCGGCCCCAGCATCTT.

This clone was counted a single time. The gene calls are TRBV28 and TRBJ1-5, with D possibly matching TRBD1 (6 bases). Germline loops: CDR1 MDHEN, CDR2 SYDVKM. Trimming cost V 3 bases and J 0 bases, with 24 bases left between them. The CDR3 has 20 amino acids. CDR3 bases: TGTGCCAGCAGTTTCAGATCGGGACAATGGGGTGACTATAGCAATCAGCCCCAGCATTTT. Its translation is CASSFRSGQWGDYSNQPQHF.

The chain recombines TRBV18 with TRBJ1-2, with D possibly TRBD1 on 6 matching bases. Germline V gene sequence: CDR1 KGHSH, CDR2 LQKENI. V shed 0 bases and J shed 0 bases, with 8 bases lying between them. The CDR3 has 15 amino acids. The CDR3 nucleotides are TGTGCCAGCTCACCACCGGCAGGGGCTAACTATGGCTACACCTTC. Its protein is CASSPPAGANYGYTF. Variable domain in full (rest from reference TRBV18 and TRBJ1-2): NAGVMQNPRHLVRRRGQEARLRCSPMKGHSHVYWYRQLPEEGLKFMVYLQKENIIDESGMPKERFSAEFPKEGPSILRIQQVVRGDSAAYFCASSPPAGANYGYTFGSGTRLTVV.

The V gene is TRBV7-9, the J gene TRBJ2-5; D could derive from TRBD1 or TRBD2 (5 bases each). V dropped 1 base and J dropped 2 bases, with 8 bases sitting between them. This CDR3 is 14 amino acids long. CDR1 is SEHNR and CDR2 is FQNEAQ in the germline V gene (reference sequence). The CDR3 loop reads CASSLVGRQETQYF. The CDR3 DNA sequence: TGTGCCAGCAGCTTAGTGGGACGTCAAGAGACCCAGTACTTC.

This clone was observed a few times. This chain joins TRBV5-6 and TRBJ1-1, with D uncertain. The CDR3 covers 14 residues. Trimming took off 4 bases at V and 4 bases at J, with 14 bases between the two ends. The germline V gene encodes CDR1 SGHDT and CDR2 YYEEEE. CDR3 bases: TGTGCCAGCAGCGCACAAGGACTTGGCACTGAAGCTTTCTTT. Amino acid sequence: CASSAQGLGTEAFF.

The genes are TRBV28 and TRBJ2-7, with 10 bases identical to TRBD2. The CDR3 extends over 15 amino acids. Losses at the gene ends were 8 bases for V and 4 bases for J; bases not matched to a gene: 11. The germline CDR1 and CDR2 sequences are MDHEN and SYDVKM. For the CDR3, the DNA is TGTGCCAGCCGATGGGCTAGCGGGAGCCTGTACGAGCAGTACTTC. It codes for CASRWASGSLYEQYF.

The rearrangement uses TRBV28 and TRBJ1-2; D may be TRBD1 (6 bases). The V end was cut by 6 bases, the J end by 9 bases, with 17 bases between. This CDR3 comprises 13 residues. The V gene's germline CDR1 is MDHEN and CDR2 SYDVKM. This CDR3 reads CASRLGQTMRYTF. In DNA form, the CDR3 reads TGTGCCAGCAGATTAGGACAGACCATGCGCTACACCTTC.

The V call is TRBV28, the J call TRBJ2-6; no clear D. The CDR3 is 17 amino acids. Trimming took 5 bases from V and 0 from J, leaving 14 bases between them. The V gene's germline CDR1 is MDHEN and CDR2 SYDVKM. The chain's CDR3 is CASSAANRASGANVLTF. CDR3 sequence (DNA): TGTGCCAGCAGTGCCGCAAATCGGGCCTCTGGGGCCAACGTCCTGACTTTC.

This clone appeared a single time. J is TRBJ2-1 and V is TRBV18; the D gene is possibly TRBD2 (5 bases). Trimming took 2 bases from V and 5 from J, leaving 7 bases between them. Per germline, CDR1 KGHSH and CDR2 LQKENI. CDR3 length: 13 amino acids. CDR3 amino acids: CASSPGSNNEQFF. CDR3 in DNA: TGTGCCAGCTCACCAGGGAGCAACAATGAGCAGTTCTTC.

This clone appeared a single time. Other nucleotide sequences from this sample produce the same CDR3. Here the CDR3 DNA reads TGTGCCAGCAGATCCTCCTACGAGCAGTACTTC. Translation: CASRSSYEQYF. The chain recombines TRBV6-5 with TRBJ2-7; D remains unclear. CDR1 and CDR2 (germline): MNHEY, SVGAGI. V lost 6 bases and J lost 0, with 3 bases in between. The CDR3 is 11 residues long.

This sequence joins TRBV9 and TRBJ2-7, with 9 bases identical to TRBD1. This CDR3 spans 15 amino acids. CDR1 is SGDLS, CDR2 YYNGEE, per germline. J gave up 5 bases and V 4 bases, and 10 bases lay outside the gene matches. CDR3 DNA: TGTGCCAGCAGCCCTACCGGGACAGGGTCCCACGAGCAGTACTTC. It translates to CASSPTGTGSHEQYF.

This chain links TRBV18 with TRBJ1-2, with D possibly matching TRBD1 (6 bases). V shed 6 bases and J shed 4 bases, with 21 bases lying between them. Germline assignment: CDR1 KGHSH and CDR2 LQKENI. The CDR3 extends over 16 amino acids. The CDR3: CASSLLNTRGAYGYTF. The CDR3 DNA follows: TGTGCCAGCTCCCTCCTGAACACACGGGGGGCCTATGGCTACACCTTC.

The J gene is TRBJ1-1, the V gene TRBV6-6; D is uncertain. V shed 2 bases and J shed 3 bases, with 7 bases lying between them. CDR1 is MNHNY and CDR2 is SVGAGI in the germline V gene (reference sequence). The length of the CDR3 is 13 residues. CDR3 nucleotides: TGTGCCAGCAGTTACCGATGGGACACTGAAGCTTTCTTT. Protein sequence: CASSYRWDTEAFF.

The genes are TRBV10-3 and TRBJ1-2; 8 bases agree with TRBD1. V shed 4 bases and J 6 bases; nucleotides not matched to a gene: 4. The germline V gene has CDR1 ENHRY and CDR2 SYGVKD. CDR3 length equals 13 residues. The DNA of the CDR3 is TGTGCCATCAGTGGGGCAGGGGGCGATGGCTACACCTTC. Translated: CAISGAGGDGYTF.

The chain recombines TRBV11-3 with TRBJ2-5; D is possibly TRBD1 or TRBD2 (6 bases each). Per the germline V gene, CDR1 is SGHNT and CDR2 is YENEEA. Trimming removed 5 bases at V and 5 bases at J, with 18 bases between. The CDR3 length is 15 residues. The CDR3 spells CASSPSKGGRETQYF. The DNA of the CDR3 is TGTGCCAGCAGCCCGTCTAAGGGGGGACGGGAGACCCAGTACTTC.

The chain is built from TRBV5-3 and TRBJ2-2; TRBD2 matches at 9 bases. TRBV5-3 is sorted into the ORF group, with uncertain function. The CDR3 is 17 amino acids. V gave up 0 bases and J gave up 2 bases; unmatched junction bases: 5. CDR3 bases: TGTGCCAGAAGCTTGGATATGACTAGCGGCAACACCGGGGAGCTGTTTTTT. It specifies CARSLDMTSGNTGELFF.

V and J are TRBV2 and TRBJ2-7; possible D gene TRBD1, 6 bases. The CDR3 has 14 amino acids. Germline-derived CDR1 and CDR2 are SNHLY and FYNNEI. Trimming cost V 7 bases and J 7 bases, with 20 bases left between them. CDR3 protein: CASTPRGTVGEQYF. The CDR3 DNA reads as TGTGCCAGCACCCCGAGGGGGACGGTAGGGGAGCAGTACTTC.